The clone carrying this TCR beta chain was picked up many times. This entry belongs to a study of T cells in Graves' hyperthyroidism and ophthalmopathy. TCR beta CDR3 region amplification was performed from RNA transcripts. The HTBI primer set served for first-round RT-PCR of the TCR CDR3. TCRdb passed the multiplex PCR reads through MiXCR, listing each CDR3 protein once. The data contain 90,000 to 120,000 distinct CDR3 sequences, 15% to 20% of them singletons. This CDR3 region has 18 residues. Trimming stripped 1 base from V and 6 bases from J, with 23 bases between. Germline V gene lookup returns CDR1 SGHRS and CDR2 YFSETQ. Diagnoses used clinical symptoms, serum thyroxine and TRAb, thyroid ultrasound and orbital computed tomography.

The sequence was obtained from a woman aged 45-65 years with Graves' hyperthyroidism. The specimen sequenced was blood. V is TRBV5-1 and J is TRBJ2-1, with a weak D call TRBD2 (6 bases). Here the CDR3 reads CASSLTQKSGRGLNEQFF. The CDR3 DNA reads TGCGCCAGCAGCTTGACTCAGAAAAGCGGGCGGGGTCTCAATGAGCAGTTCTTC. Based on the CDR3 plus reference TRBV5-1 and TRBJ2-1, the full variable domain is KAGVTQTPRYLIKTRGQQVTLSCSPISGHRSVSWYQQTPGQGLQFLFEYFSETQRNKGNFPGRFSGRQFSNSRSEMNVSTLELGDSALYLCASSLTQKSGRGLNEQFFGPGTRLTVL.